The present TCR beta chain was sequenced within a study of PD-1 blockade in classical Hodgkin lymphoma (TCRdb year 2020). Concerning the study at large: Nivolumab dosing was 3 mg/kg intravenously every 2 weeks, continuing until either disease progression or unacceptable toxicity. A peripheral blood immune signature of response to PD-1 blockade in classical Hodgkin lymphoma was defined using TCR beta sequencing and CyTOF.

Reading from cysteine to phenylalanine, the CDR3 counts 15 amino acids. This entry keeps only the CDR3 DNA: 45 bases, framed from base 1. V lost 5 bases and J lost 5 bases, and the count of bases not matched to a germline gene is 8. The germline V gene gives CDR1 as MNHEY and CDR2 as SVGAGI. What the work shows at the level of the full study, not this receptor alone: Lower diversity was observed in patients in whom nivolumab was started less than 1 year after ASCT, and these patients were excluded from later analyses so that confounding by immune reconstitution would be avoided. The study covered only a single clinical trial cohort, and the causes of the repertoire differences, possibly disease activity or prior therapy, were still not defined. Among trial patients, those achieving complete response had baseline diversity similar to that of newly diagnosed patients, while diversity was significantly lower in partial responders and progressors. Newly diagnosed patients were reported to have lower baseline TCR diversity than healthy donors, and relapsed/refractory patients were reported to have lower baseline TCR diversity still. A significant rise by C4D1 was seen in CD4+ but not CD8+ TCR diversity (p=0.0027 vs p=0.16), with the rise being most apparent in complete responders (p=0.02).

Taken with the paper, the label for time point translates to: cycle 4 day 1 (C4D1), after less than 7 weeks of nivolumab. All trial patients had relapsed after autologous stem cell transplantation, with cohorts A, B and C differing in prior brentuximab vedotin exposure. The trial cohort was composed of over 50 patients with relapsed/refractory classical Hodgkin lymphoma, for whom complete response, partial response or progressive disease was recorded as best overall response. Trial patients were treated with single-agent nivolumab in the multi-cohort phase II CheckMate 205 trial. An independent review committee assessed best overall response using the 2007 International Working Group response criteria. Trial PBMCs were collected just before the start of nivolumab (C1D1) and during therapy at cycle 2 day 1 and cycle 4 day 1. Peripheral blood was collected in 8 mL Vacutainer Cell Preparation Tubes, from which PBMCs were isolated by centrifugation and then cryopreserved.

With respect to this clone: Its antigen has not been determined. The input lacks base qualities; no much larger clone sits a single base away.

The Qiagen DNeasy kit was used to extract genomic DNA from unsorted PBMCs and from the negatively selected CD4+ and CD8+ fractions. TCR beta CDR3 regions were subjected to amplification by immunoSEQ multiplex PCR with primers that anneal to V and J segments. A synthetic immune receptor repertoire was used to minimize amplification bias, and any residual bias was removed computationally once sequencing was done. The authors' analysis ran thus. Custom Python scripts were used to quantify repertoire diversity as the Shannon entropy index. Unsorted, CD4+ and CD8+ repertoires were analyzed separately, except for combined analyses in which CD4+ and CD8+ sequences were merged in silico. Clonal expansion was defined as at least a 2-fold frequency increase after treatment relative to C1D1, with a pseudocount of 0.5 for undetected baseline clones. Clones with 0 or 1 copy at C1D1 were defined as singleton clones, while clones with 2 or more copies were defined as non-singleton clones. By matching protein sequences in sorted samples from the same patient, clones expanded in unsorted samples were annotated as CD4+, CD8+ or unknown. Wilcoxon tests on paired samples were used to test changes in diversity from C1D1 to C4D1. Sourced from immuneACCESS, this table was stored by TCRdb with only in-frame sequences that have V and J called. A share of the clones is absent; for the studies checked, an unresolved V gene accounts for under half, and the remainder has no known explanation. That table gives V, J and clone size, and the DNA gave D and trimming. The sample has some 53,000 clones on record, around nine tenths of them singletons. The biggest ten clones account for roughly 7.1% of the sample.

The sequence was collected from a human donor with classical Hodgkin lymphoma. The sequencing used peripheral blood mononuclear cells (PBMCs), collected before the fourth cycle of nivolumab. The chain joins TRBV6-5 to TRBJ2-5; TRBD2 agrees with 10 junctional bases. The CDR3 protein sequence reads: CASSTLAGAEETQYF. The nucleotides are TGTGCCAGCAGTACCCTAGCGGGAGCGGAGGAGACCCAGTACTTC.